A single sample is the source of the 11 T cell receptor beta chains below, sequenced in a study of tumor and adjacent non-tumor tissue in lung cancer. The template was RNA from unsorted bulk tissue. This non-tumor lung sample came from over 3 cm beyond the tumor edge. TCRbeta libraries were built with three rounds of nested PCR, modified from ARM-PCR. Each CDR3 protein is one row after TCRdb ran MiXCR on the multiplex PCR reads. Counted here are 70,000 to 95,000 distinct CDR3 sequences, over 60% occurring once; the ten biggest clones make up under 50%. Sample: distant non-tumor lung tissue. These receptors were obtained from a man between 70 and 80 years old with non-small cell lung cancer.

In regard to this clonotype: This sequence may be a read error, since a much larger clone differs from it by one base. The genes are TRBV20-1 and TRBJ2-7; D gene ambiguous. Germline V gene lookup returns CDR1 DFQATT and CDR2 SNEGSKA (reference sequence). The CDR3 contains 11 residues. The CDR3 spells CSAGRIGELYF. DNA of the CDR3: TGCAGTGCTGGAAGGATCGGTGAGCTGTACTTC.

Only a few counts were recorded for this clonotype. It may be a read error: a sequence one base away is much more abundant. The J gene is TRBJ2-7, the V gene TRBV6-2 or TRBV6-3, with D unclear. CDR3 length equals 11 residues. The germline CDR1 and CDR2 sequences are MNHEY and SVGEGT. With 5 bases removed from V and 5 bases from J, the gap between germline ends came to 7 bases. The CDR3 here is CASSTWDEQYF. CDR3 coding DNA: TGTGCCAGCAGTACCTGGGACGAGCAGTACTTC.

In the case of this clonotype: A much larger clone lies a single base off, so this may be a read error. This chain uses TRBV5-5 with TRBJ2-6; no reliable D call. The CDR3 sequence is 17 residues long. Germline lookup yields CDR1 SGHKS and CDR2 YYEKEE (reference sequence). As DNA, the CDR3 is TGTGTCAGCAGCTTGGCCGATAGATTCTCTGGGGCCAACGTCCTGACTTTC. Translated, it gives CVSSLADRFSGANVLTF.

With regard to this clonotype: A much larger clone lies one base from this, so it may be a read error. The rearrangement uses TRBV5-4 and TRBJ2-5, with D possibly TRBD2 on 5 matching bases. From germline, CDR1 is SGHNT and CDR2 YYREEE (reference sequence). The CDR3 contains 13 residues. DNA for the CDR3: TGTGCCAGCAGCCTGTGGAGGCAAGAGACCGAGTACTTC. Amino acids: CASSLWRQETEYF.

On this clonotype itself: A read error is likely, as this CDR3 ends without the conserved phenylalanine or tryptophan. The DNA is omitted, as the CDR3 cannot be located on it reliably, and the CDR3 follows TCRdb's listing. This chain links TRBV5-5 with TRBJ2-2; TRBD1, the table's D call, was not compared with the DNA. With termini counted, the CDR3 has 16 amino acids. Germline-derived CDR1 and CDR2 are SGHKS and YYEKEE (reference sequence). CDR3 in amino acids: CVSSYSTGANTGELFS.

V is TRBV7-2 and J is TRBJ2-1; D possibly matches TRBD1 or TRBD2 (5 bases each). Germline CDR1 reads SGHTA; CDR2 reads FQGNSA. V lost 11 bases and J lost 4, with 12 bases in between. The CDR3 contains 12 residues. The CDR3 DNA sequence: TGTACCGTGAGGGGCAGATACAATGAGCAGTTCTTC. It encodes CTVRGRYNEQFF. Filled out from reference TRBV7-2 and TRBJ2-1, the complete variable domain reads GAGVSQSPSNKVTEKGKDVELRCDPISGHTALYWYRQSLGQGLEFLIYFQGNSAPDKSGLPSDRFSAERTGGSVSTLTIQRTQQEDSAVYLCTVRGRYNEQFFGPGTRLTVL.

A remark on this clonotype: Just one base apart from a much larger clone, this may be a read error. The chain carries TRBV5-6 and TRBJ2-1; a possible D gene is TRBD2 (6 bases). From germline, CDR1 is SGHDT and CDR2 YYEEEE. There are 15 residues in the CDR3. The CDR3 bases are TGTGCCAGCATCTCGCCGGGGACTCCCTACATTGAGCAGTTCTTC. It encodes CASISPGTPYIEQFF.

About this clonotype itself: The CDR3 ends on some other residue instead of the conserved phenylalanine or tryptophan, so this is likely a read error. This rearrangement joins TRBV4-1 to TRBJ1-2, with no clear D. Germline assignment: CDR1 MGHRA and CDR2 YSYEKL. This CDR3 comprises 15 residues. The CDR3 DNA reads TGCACTAGCAGCCAAGACGCCATAGGCTATACAGGCTACACCTTG. As protein: CTSSQDAIGYTGYTL.

There are many counts of this clonotype. This chain uses TRBV18 with TRBJ2-7, with D unclear. The length of the CDR3 is 14 residues. CDR1 and CDR2 (germline): KGHSH, LQKENI. V shed 4 bases and J shed 0 bases, with 10 bases lying between them. The CDR3 spells CASSQLDGSYEQYF. CDR3 nucleotide sequence: TGTGCCAGCTCACAACTCGACGGCTCCTACGAGCAGTACTTC.

Of note for this clonotype: The junction departs from germline at one end; a sequencing error may be responsible. V gene TRBV6-1 combines with J gene TRBJ2-2; 8 bases are shared with TRBD1. The V gene's germline CDR1 is MNHNS and CDR2 SASEGT. This CDR3 has 17 amino acids. In nucleotides, the CDR3 is TGTGCCAACAGTAGCCCGGGACAGGCTATTTCCACCGGGGAGCTGTTTTTT. It specifies CANSSPGQAISTGELFF.

Points on this clonotype: The germline gene is not matched at one end of the junction; a read error may be the cause. This sequence joins TRBV5-1 and TRBJ2-3; the D is unclear. Germline V gene data show CDR1 as SGHRS and CDR2 as YFSETQ. The CDR3 has 14 residues. CDR3: CACSLVQTTDTQYF. DNA for the CDR3: TGCGCCTGCAGCTTGGTGCAGACCACAGATACGCAGTATTTT.